This T cell receptor beta chain was retrieved from a study of OX40 agonist ivuxolimab in advanced cancers. Measured with immunoSEQ multiplex PCR; TCRdb has only the in-frame clones, and not every one. The table lists 74,000 or so clones, approximately 88% of them singletons. Notes on this clone: Its antigen is undetermined.

Study outcomes and limitations: Compared with CD4+, CD8+ T cells on average had more expanded clones.

This clonotype was sampled from an adult with an advanced solid tumor such as melanoma, head and neck, liver or kidney cancer. Specimen: CD4+ or CD8+ T cells sorted from blood, collected in a trial of the OX40 agonist ivuxolimab.

The CDR3: CASSLEGLAGGLEQFF. The CDR3 DNA reads TGCGCCAGCAGCTTGGAGGGACTAGCGGGAGGGCTGGAGCAGTTCTTC. The chain couples TRBV5-1 to TRBJ2-1; 16 nucleotides match TRBD2. V shed 0 bases, J shed 10 bases, and the junction held 4 bases outside the gene matches. This CDR3 has 16 amino acids. Germline V CDR1 and CDR2: SGHRS, YFSETQ. Full variable domain (rest looked up from reference TRBV5-1 and TRBJ2-1): KAGVTQTPRYLIKTRGQQVTLSCSPISGHRSVSWYQQTPGQGLQFLFEYFSETQRNKGNFPGRFSGRQFSNSRSEMNVSTLELGDSALYLCASSLEGLAGGLEQFFGPGTRLTVL.